The entry below gives a single TCR beta chain sequence along with its context. Its target is unknown. A much larger clone lies a single base off, so this may be a read error. Between the trimmed V and J ends, which lost 8 bases and 0 bases, there was a span of 6 bases. Germline V gives CDR1 SGHRS, CDR2 YFSETQ. The CDR3 sequence is 13 residues long. As the method for making TCR beta libraries, quantitative 5'-RACE with molecular barcodes was used. A single record per CDR3 protein comes from TCRdb applying MiXCR to the 5' RACE reads. Of roughly 230,000 distinct CDR3 sequences in the sample, approximately 7.6% were seen once. The record originates from a study of CD8 T cells in ankylosing spondylitis. Whole-study findings and limits: Ankylosing spondylitis blood appeared to be characterized by a TCR beta motif of several highly homologous variants. Prior literature has documented some motif variants in synovial fluid and blood from reactive arthritis. In ankylosing spondylitis patients, matched synovial fluid reportedly showed significant enrichment of disease-linked clones.

The receptor was derived from a female donor with ankylosing spondylitis or in good health (not recorded which). The chain couples TRBV5-1 to TRBJ2-6; no clear D. The sequenced sample was blood, either unsorted or a sorted T cell fraction (not recorded which). The CDR3 spells CASMDSGANVLTF. CDR3 DNA sequence: TGCGCCAGTATGGACTCTGGGGCCAACGTCCTGACTTTC.